The entry that follows covers one TCR beta chain sequence. The antigen remains undetermined. The record originates from a study of Ad26.COV2.S vaccination and SARS-CoV-2 variants. In the study overall: Sample donor was a member of the COV1001 Ad26.COV2.S trial arm.

Per the germline V gene, CDR1 is MGHRA and CDR2 is YSYEKL. V lost 1 base to trimming and J lost 14 bases; unmatched junction nucleotides: 14. The CDR3 loop spans 15 amino acids. General observations from the study: Using TCR breadth and depth analyses may have led to underestimated total T cell responses. Across vaccine and placebo recipients, the breadth of non-spike TCRs was similar. After vaccination, substantial breadth of spike-specific CD8+ and CD4+ responses was reported.

Here immunoSEQ multiplex PCR was the method, and the copy in TCRdb shows in-frame clones only, minus some. The data show about 380,000 clones, with approximately 83% seen just once and about 7.4% held by the top ten. The treatment was: about 20 received Ad26.COV2.S at low or high dose, single or two shots; roughly 5 received placebo; per-sample allocation not given. The investigators took samples on day 63 after the first vaccine or placebo injection. The sequence was collected from a person aged 18-60 years who received the Ad26.COV2.S COVID-19 vaccine or a placebo. Sequences were derived from peripheral blood, sampled in a trial of Ad26.COV2.S vaccine versus placebo. The chain is built from TRBV4-1 and TRBJ2-1, with 7 bases that match TRBD1. DNA of the CDR3: TGCGCCAGCAGCCAAGGGCAGGGGGAATTACTTTTTGAGTTCTTC. Residues: CASSQGQGELLFEFF.